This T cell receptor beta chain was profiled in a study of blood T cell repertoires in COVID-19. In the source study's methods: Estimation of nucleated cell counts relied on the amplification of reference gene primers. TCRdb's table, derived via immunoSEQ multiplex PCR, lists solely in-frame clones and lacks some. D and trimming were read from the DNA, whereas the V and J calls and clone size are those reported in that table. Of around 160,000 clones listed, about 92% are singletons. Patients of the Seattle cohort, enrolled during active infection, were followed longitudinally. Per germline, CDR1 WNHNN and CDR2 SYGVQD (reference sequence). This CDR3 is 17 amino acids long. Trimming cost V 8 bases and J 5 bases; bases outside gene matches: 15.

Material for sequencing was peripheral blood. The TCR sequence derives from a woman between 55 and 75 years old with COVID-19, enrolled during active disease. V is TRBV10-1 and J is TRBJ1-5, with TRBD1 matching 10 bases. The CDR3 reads CASLTPPGQGSDQPQHF. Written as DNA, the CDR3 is TGCGCCAGCCTAACTCCTCCGGGACAGGGGTCGGATCAGCCCCAGCATTTT.